This passage covers 14 T cell receptor beta chains from one sample sequenced in a study of graft-versus-host responses after intestinal transplantation. The table came from immunoSEQ multiplex PCR; TCRdb's copy has only in-frame clones and leaves some out. The table lists approximately 90,000 clones, 88% of them singletons, with more than 0.25% in the top ten. Their cognate antigens are unknown. The sequencing used unstimulated CD4+ T cells sorted from spleen or lymph node cells, collected before transplant. Source of these receptors: a human donor who was the organ donor for an intestinal transplant.

This chain joins TRBV18 and TRBJ1-2; D not certain. Germline V gene lookup returns CDR1 KGHSH and CDR2 LQKENI. Trimming shortened V by 0 bases and J by 0 bases, and 11 bases separated the two germline ends. This CDR3 is built from 16 residues. The CDR3, as DNA: TGTGCCAGCTCACCACCCGGGAGGACGGCTAACTATGGCTACACCTTC. Encoded protein: CASSPPGRTANYGYTF. The entire variable domain, with the rest obtained from reference TRBV18 and TRBJ1-2, is as follows: NAGVMQNPRHLVRRRGQEARLRCSPMKGHSHVYWYRQLPEEGLKFMVYLQKENIIDESGMPKERFSAEFPKEGPSILRIQQVVRGDSAAYFCASSPPGRTANYGYTFGSGTRLTVV.

This clone was observed a single time. The chain joins TRBV18 to TRBJ2-5; D gene unclear. The length of the CDR3 is 13 residues. The germline CDR1 and CDR2 sequences are KGHSH and LQKENI. V was trimmed by 3 bases and J by 4 bases, leaving 9 bases between them. The chain's CDR3 is CASSPNPGETQYF. CDR3 nucleotides: TGTGCCAGCTCACCTAATCCGGGAGAGACCCAGTACTTC.

The CDR3 nucleotides are TGTGCCAGCGCAGTAGCGGGAGCGGACAATGAGCAGTTCTTC. Translating it yields CASAVAGADNEQFF. The chain has TRBV6-6 and TRBJ2-1, with 9 bases that match TRBD2. CDR1 MNHNY and CDR2 SVGAGI come from the germline V gene (reference sequence). Trimming took 8 bases from V and 5 from J; bases not matched to a gene: 7. The CDR3 spans 14 residues.

The table lists this clone with a few counts. This CDR3 is CASSPGGGGYNEQFF. The CDR3 bases are TGCGCCAGCAGCCCTGGGGGGGGAGGATACAATGAGCAGTTCTTC. The gene calls are TRBV5-1 and TRBJ2-1, with TRBD2 matching 7 bases. CDR1 is SGHRS and CDR2 is YFSETQ in the germline V gene. CDR3 size: 15 residues. V lost 4 bases to trimming and J lost 4 bases; unmatched junction nucleotides: 8.

The chain carries TRBV30 and TRBJ2-3; D possibly corresponds to TRBD1 (6 bases). Trimming took 0 bases from V and 4 from J, leaving 14 bases between them. CDR3 length: 15 amino acids. Germline values: CDR1 GTSNPN, CDR2 SVGIG (reference sequence). For the CDR3, the DNA is TGTGCCTGGAGTGTCCAGGGGACGCTCTCAGATACGCAGTATTTT. This gives the protein CAWSVQGTLSDTQYF.

V gene TRBV7-3 combines with J gene TRBJ2-1; D is unclear. CDR3 length: 15 amino acids. The V end was cut by 0 bases, the J end by 12 bases, with 18 bases between. The V gene's germline CDR1 is SGHTA and CDR2 FQGTGA. Here the CDR3 reads CASSLTSFPGSGQFF. CDR3 DNA: TGTGCCAGCAGCTTAACGTCGTTTCCTGGTTCGGGGCAGTTCTTC.

The rearrangement uses TRBV28 and TRBJ1-1, with TRBD1 matching 7 bases. Germline CDR1 and CDR2: MDHEN and SYDVKM. The CDR3 sequence is 14 residues long. The V and J ends lost 6 bases and 3 bases, in that order; junction bases with no gene match: 7. CDR3 protein: CASRIQGVYTEAFF. The CDR3 nucleotides read TGTGCCAGCAGGATTCAGGGGGTTTACACTGAAGCTTTCTTT.

J is TRBJ1-3 and V is TRBV19, with 8 bases lining up with TRBD1. Germline V gene lookup returns CDR1 LNHDA and CDR2 SQIVND (reference sequence). The J segment lost 4 bases and the V segment lost 6 bases, leaving 8 bases of the junction unmatched. The CDR3 contains 15 residues. The CDR3 is CASSTGQGGGNTIYF. In nucleotides, the CDR3 is TGTGCCAGTAGCACCGGACAGGGAGGAGGAAACACCATATATTTT.

The chain's CDR3 is CASSDVQQYF. In DNA form, the CDR3 reads TGTGCCAGCAGTGACGTCCAGCAGTACTTC. J is TRBJ2-7 and V is TRBV2; no clear D gene. The V gene's germline CDR1 is SNHLY and CDR2 FYNNEI. The V end lost 3 bases, the J end lost 8 bases, and 5 bases lay between the germline ends. CDR3 length: 10 amino acids. Full variable domain (rest looked up from reference TRBV2 and TRBJ2-7): EPEVTQTPSHQVTQMGQEVILRCVPISNHLYFYWYRQILGQKVEFLVSFYNNEISEKSEIFDDQFSVERPDGSNFTLKIRSTKLEDSAMYFCASSDVQQYFGPGTRLTVT.

The sample holds a few counts of this clone. The rearrangement links TRBV6-1 to TRBJ2-7, with a possible D match to TRBD1 (5 bases). Germline V gives CDR1 MNHNS, CDR2 SASEGT. This CDR3 spans 13 amino acids. Trimming removed 8 bases at V and 2 bases at J, with 13 bases between. CDR3 region: CASRIDRAYEQYF. The CDR3 nucleotides read TGTGCCAGCCGAATTGACAGAGCCTACGAGCAGTACTTC.

The V and J genes are TRBV9 and TRBJ2-2, with a possible D match to TRBD2 (6 bases). Germline CDR1 is SGDLS and CDR2 is YYNGEE. The V gene lost 4 bases and the J gene lost 2 bases, with 12 bases spanning the gap. The CDR3 is made up of 15 amino acids. The CDR3: CASSPGTANTGELFF. The CDR3 DNA sequence: TGTGCCAGCAGCCCGGGGACTGCCAACACCGGGGAGCTGTTTTTT.

Only one count was recorded for this clone. The J gene is TRBJ2-7, the V gene TRBV4-1; weak D call: TRBD1 (6 bases). This CDR3 is built from 14 residues. Germline loops: CDR1 MGHRA, CDR2 YSYEKL. The V end was cut by 4 bases, the J end by 5 bases, with 15 bases between. CDR3 sequence (DNA): TGCGCCAGCAGCCGGATCCAGGGGCCGCACGAGCAGTACTTC. This codes for CASSRIQGPHEQYF.

The table lists this clone with a few counts. V and J are TRBV6-4 and TRBJ2-7; 11 bases align to TRBD1. The germline CDR1 and CDR2 sequences are MRHNA and SNTAGT. This CDR3 has 12 residues. V shed 8 bases and J 6 bases; nucleotides not matched to a gene: 3. DNA of the CDR3: TGTGCCAGCGGGACAGGGGGTTCCGAGCAGTACTTC. This encodes CASGTGGSEQYF.

The chain links TRBV7-9 to TRBJ1-2, with D possibly matching TRBD1 (5 bases). Germline V CDR1 and CDR2: SEHNR, FQNEAQ (reference sequence). The V and J ends lost 6 bases and 3 bases respectively, with 17 bases between them. This CDR3 contains 15 residues. CDR3 protein: CASSSRQTKDYGYTF. CDR3 nucleotide sequence: TGTGCCAGCAGTTCTAGACAGACGAAGGACTATGGCTACACCTTC.